Described below is a single TCR beta chain sequence and its context. This CDR3 has 13 residues. Germline V lookup: CDR1 LGHDT, CDR2 YNNKEL (reference sequence). Trimming took 6 bases from V and 4 from J; bases not matched to a gene: 5. Repertoires were generated with immunoSEQ multiplex PCR, while TCRdb's copy carries only in-frame clones and drops some. The table shows some 48,000 clones, with around nine tenths occurring only once. This entry belongs to a study of blood T cell repertoires in COVID-19. Overall study: Researchers got acute and convalescent COVID-19 samples from the United States, Italy and Spain. T cells, B-cell-depleted T cells, or PBMCs supplied cDNA or gDNA.

This TCR derives from a man aged 65 to 79 with acute or convalescent COVID-19. Sequenced sample: peripheral blood. This chain joins TRBV3-1 (or the pseudogene TRBV3-2) and TRBJ1-2, with TRBD1 matching 7 bases. The DNA of the CDR3 is TGTGCCAGCAGTAGGACAGGTGCCTATGGCTACACCTTC. It encodes CASSRTGAYGYTF.